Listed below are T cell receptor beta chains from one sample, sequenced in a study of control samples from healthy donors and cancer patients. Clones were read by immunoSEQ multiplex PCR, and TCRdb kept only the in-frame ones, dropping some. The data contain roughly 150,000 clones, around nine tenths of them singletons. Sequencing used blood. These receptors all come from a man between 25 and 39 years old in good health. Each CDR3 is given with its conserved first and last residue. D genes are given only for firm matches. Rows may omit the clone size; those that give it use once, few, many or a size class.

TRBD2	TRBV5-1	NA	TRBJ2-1	TGCGCCAGCAGCTTGGCCGGGACTAGCGGCTACAATGAGCAGTTCTTC	CASSLAGTSGYNEQFF
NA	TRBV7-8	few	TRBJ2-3	TGTGCCAGCAGCTTTCAGAACGCAGATACGCAGTATTTT	CASSFQNADTQYF
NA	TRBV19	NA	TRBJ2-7	TGTGCCAGTAGTATCGGGACCTCCTACGAGCAGTACTTC	CASSIGTSYEQYF
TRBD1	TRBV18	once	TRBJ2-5	TGTGCCAGCTCACCACCGAGCGGGACAGGGGGCGAGACCCAGTACTTC	CASSPPSGTGGETQYF
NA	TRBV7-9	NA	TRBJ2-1	TGTGCCAGCAGCCCCCAGCGGAATGAGCAGTTCTTC	CASSPQRNEQFF
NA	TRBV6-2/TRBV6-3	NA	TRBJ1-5	TGTGCCAGCAGTCCCACGAGAACAGCAGCGCATTTT	CASSPTRTAAHF
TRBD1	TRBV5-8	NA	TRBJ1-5	TGTGCCAGCAGCTTCCCGACAGGGTTCGGACAGCCCCAGCATTTT	CASSFPTGFGQPQHF
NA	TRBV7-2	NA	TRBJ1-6	TGTGCCAGCAGCTTACAGGGGCGGAATTCACCCCTCCACTTT	CASSLQGRNSPLHF
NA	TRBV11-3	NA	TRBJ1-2	TGTGCCAGCAGCCCGGGTGACTACGGCTACACCTTC	CASSPGDYGYTF
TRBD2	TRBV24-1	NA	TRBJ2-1	TGTGCCACCAGTGATTTGCTCGCTAGCGGGCACGTCGAAACGACCTACAATGAGCAGTTCTTC	CATSDLLASGHVETTYNEQFF
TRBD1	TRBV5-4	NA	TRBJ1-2	TGTGCCAGCAGCTTGCCGGGACAGGGTTATGGCTACACCTTC	CASSLPGQGYGYTF
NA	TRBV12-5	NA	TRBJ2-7	TGTGCTAGTGGTTTGGATCCAAACCTCTCCCTGAGGGAGCAGTACTTC	CASGLDPNLSLREQYF
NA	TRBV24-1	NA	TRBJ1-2	TGTGCCACCAGTGGCCGGGACAACTATGGCTACACCTTC	CATSGRDNYGYTF
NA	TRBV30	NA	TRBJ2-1	TGTGCCTGGAGTGACAGAAGGGCAGCATACAATGAGCAGTTCTTC	CAWSDRRAAYNEQFF
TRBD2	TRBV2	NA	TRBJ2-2	TGTGCCAGCAGTCCACGGACTAGCGGGAACACCGGGGAGCTGTTTTTT	CASSPRTSGNTGELFF
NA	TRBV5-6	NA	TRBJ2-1	TGTGCCAGCAGACCCCAGGGGAGCTCCTACAATGAGCAGTTCTTC	CASRPQGSSYNEQFF
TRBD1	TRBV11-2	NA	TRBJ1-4	TGTGCCAGCAGCTTGGGACAGGTGGAGAATGAAAAACTGTTTTTT	CASSLGQVENEKLFF
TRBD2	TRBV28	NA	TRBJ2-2	TGTGCCAGCAGAGGACTAGCGGTGCGACGGACCGGGGAGCTGTTTTTT	CASRGLAVRRTGELFF
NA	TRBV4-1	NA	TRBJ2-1	TGCGCCAGCAGCCAAGTGGCCGGGGGCGGAGTTCACAATGAGCAGTTCTTC	CASSQVAGGGVHNEQFF
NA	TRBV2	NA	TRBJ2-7	TGTGCCAGCTCCGGCCGCCTAGCCGTCCGCGTCGAGCAGTACTTC	CASSGRLAVRVEQYF
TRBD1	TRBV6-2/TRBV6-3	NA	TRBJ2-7	TGTGCCAGCAGTGACCCTCGACAGGGAAGATACGAGCAGTACTTC	CASSDPRQGRYEQYF
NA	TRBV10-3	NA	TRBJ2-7	TGTGCCGCCGGCACAACTCAGGGGCTCCTAGGCGAGCAGTACTTC	CAAGTTQGLLGEQYF
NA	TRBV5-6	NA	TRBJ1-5	TGTGCCAGCAGCTTGCTACAGTCCGATCAGCCCCAGCATTTT	CASSLLQSDQPQHF
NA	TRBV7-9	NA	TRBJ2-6	TGTGCCAGCAGCTCCCACACCTCTGGGGCCAACGTCCTGACTTTC	CASSSHTSGANVLTF
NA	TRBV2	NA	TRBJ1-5	TGTGCCAGCAGCACCGATCAGGGCAATCAGCCCCAGCATTTT	CASSTDQGNQPQHF
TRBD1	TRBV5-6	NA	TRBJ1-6	TGTGCCAGCAGCTTGGGGACAGGGGAGGATGGTTCACCCCTCCACTTT	CASSLGTGEDGSPLHF
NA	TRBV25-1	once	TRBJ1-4	TGTGCCAGCAGTGAACAGGGTCCTAGTGAAAAACTGTTTTTT	CASSEQGPSEKLFF
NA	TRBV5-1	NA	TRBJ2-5	TGCGCCAGCAGCGGTCTAAACGAAGAGACCCAGTACTTC	CASSGLNEETQYF
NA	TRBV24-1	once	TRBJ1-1	TGTGCCACCAAAGGACGGCAGAACACTGAAGCTTTCTTT	CATKGRQNTEAFF
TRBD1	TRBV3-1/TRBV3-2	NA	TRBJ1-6	TGTGCCAGCAGCCAAGGGACAGGGGGCTCGAAACCCCTCCACTTT	CASSQGTGGSKPLHF
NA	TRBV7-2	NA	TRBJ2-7	TGTGCCAGCAGCTCGCACCCTCGCTACGAGCAGTACTTC	CASSSHPRYEQYF
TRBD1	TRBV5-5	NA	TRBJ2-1	TGTGCCAGCAGCGCCGGGACAGGGGGTGTGGGTGAGCAGTTCTTC	CASSAGTGGVGEQFF
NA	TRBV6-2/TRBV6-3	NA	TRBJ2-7	TGTGCCAGCAGTTACTCGGGGGTCTCCTACGAGCAGTACTTC	CASSYSGVSYEQYF
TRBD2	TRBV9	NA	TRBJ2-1	TGTGCCAGCAGCGTGAGCGGGGGCTCCTACAATGAGCAGTTCTTC	CASSVSGGSYNEQFF
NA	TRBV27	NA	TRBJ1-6	TGTGCCAGCAGGTATTCACAGGGCTCAAATTCACCCCTCCACTTT	CASRYSQGSNSPLHF
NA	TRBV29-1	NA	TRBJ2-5	TGCAGCGCTCTATTCGATGAAGCGGTCGTGGGGACCCAGTACTTC	CSALFDEAVVGTQYF
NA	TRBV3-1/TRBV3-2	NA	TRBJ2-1	TGTGCCAGCAGCCCGAGGACCAGCCGGTATGAGCAGTTCTTC	CASSPRTSRYEQFF
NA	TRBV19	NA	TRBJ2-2	TGTGCCAGCCGCTTTGGAACCGGGGAGCTGTTTTTT	CASRFGTGELFF
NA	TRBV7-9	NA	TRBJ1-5	TGTGCCAGCAGCCCACGGGGGGGCCAGCCCCAGCATTTT	CASSPRGGQPQHF
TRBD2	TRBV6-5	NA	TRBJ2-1	TGTGCCAGCAGGGGCCGAGGGGCTAGCGGCAATGAGCAGTTCTTC	CASRGRGASGNEQFF
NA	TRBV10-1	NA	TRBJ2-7	TGCGCCAGCAGTGAGTCGTCCAGGGGATTTTCCTACGAGCAGTACTTC	CASSESSRGFSYEQYF
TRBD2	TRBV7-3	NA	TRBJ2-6	TGTGCCAGCACCCCGGGGGGGGCTGGGGCCAACGTCCTGACTTTC	CASTPGGAGANVLTF
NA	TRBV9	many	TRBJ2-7	TGTGCCAGCAGCGCCGACAAAACCGAGCAGTACTTC	CASSADKTEQYF
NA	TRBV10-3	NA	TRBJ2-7	TGTGCCATCAGTGGGAGAGGGCCCGCCTACGAGCAGTACTTC	CAISGRGPAYEQYF
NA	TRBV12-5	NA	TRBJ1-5	TGTGCTAGTGGTCACAGGGCTGGCAATCAGCCCCAGCATTTT	CASGHRAGNQPQHF
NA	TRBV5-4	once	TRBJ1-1	TGTGCCAGCAGCAAGGGGGGCACTGAAGCTTTCTTT	CASSKGGTEAFF
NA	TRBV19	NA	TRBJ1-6	TGTGCCAGTAGTATGGCCACGGGAATAAATAGTTCACCCCTCCACTTT	CASSMATGINSSPLHF
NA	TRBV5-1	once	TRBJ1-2	TGCGCCAGCAGCCCCCAAGGGGCAGGGAACGAGGGCTACACCTTC	CASSPQGAGNEGYTF
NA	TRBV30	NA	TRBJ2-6	TGTGCCTGTTCAGGGCGATCTGGGGCCAACGTCCTGACTTTC	CACSGRSGANVLTF
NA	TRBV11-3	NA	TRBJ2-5	TGTGCCAGCAGCCCGACCGGGTGGGGGCCCGAGCAAGAGACCCAGTACTTC	CASSPTGWGPEQETQYF
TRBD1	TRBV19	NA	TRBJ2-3	TGTGCCAGTAGTATAACGGCAGGGGGAACAGATACGCAGTATTTT	CASSITAGGTDTQYF